The 21 T cell receptor beta chains reported below all come from one sample, sequenced in a study of technical replicates of blood from several donors. Using immunoSEQ multiplex PCR, the repertoire was profiled, and TCRdb retains in-frame clones only, with some absent. The sample consists of approximately 68,000 clones, less than 98% of them appearing once. What was sequenced was T cells isolated from PBMCs. These receptors originate from a human donor in good health.

The chain links TRBV19 to TRBJ1-5; possible D gene TRBD1, 5 bases. This CDR3 contains 15 residues. CDR1 is LNHDA and CDR2 is SQIVND in the germline V gene (reference sequence). V was clipped by 1 base and J by 1 base, with 8 bases between them. CDR3: CASSIVGGSNQPQHF. The CDR3 DNA sequence: TGTGCCAGTAGTATAGTGGGGGGGAGCAATCAGCCCCAGCATTTT.

This rearrangement joins TRBV9 to TRBJ2-5, with 9 bases aligning to TRBD1. The trim removed 4 bases at V and 5 bases at J, leaving 15 bases unmatched. The CDR3 contains 17 residues. CDR1 SGDLS and CDR2 YYNGEE come from the germline V gene. The CDR3 loop reads CASSPRPGQGLAETQYF. Here the CDR3 DNA reads TGTGCCAGCAGCCCTAGACCGGGACAGGGTCTAGCGGAGACCCAGTACTTC.

The rearrangement uses TRBV7-8 and TRBJ2-5; 10 nucleotides line up with TRBD2. Germline CDR1 is SGHVS and CDR2 is FQNEAQ. This CDR3 has 16 amino acids. The ends lost 4 bases at V and 5 bases at J; junction bases unmatched: 10. The DNA of the CDR3 is TGTGCCAGCAGCTGGGCCCTAGCGGGAGAGGGGGAGACCCAGTACTTC. Amino acids: CASSWALAGEGETQYF. Complete variable domain (other parts from reference TRBV7-8 and TRBJ2-5): GAGVSQSPRYKVAKRGQDVALRCDPISGHVSLFWYQQALGQGPEFLTYFQNEAQLDKSGLPSDRFFAERPEGSVSTLKIQRTQQEDSAVYLCASSWALAGEGETQYFGPGTRLLVL.

The chain couples TRBV5-6 to TRBJ1-1; TRBD1 agrees at 9 bases. Germline assignment: CDR1 SGHDT and CDR2 YYEEEE. The CDR3 is 18 amino acids. V lost 7 bases to trimming and J lost 1 base; unmatched junction nucleotides: 17. The CDR3 DNA follows: TGTGCCAGCGAATCCCGGGACAGGGTGGATTGGAGGAACACTGAAGCTTTCTTT. Encoded protein: CASESRDRVDWRNTEAFF.

This rearrangement joins TRBV30 to TRBJ2-1, with TRBD1 identical over 10 bases. V gave up 0 bases and J gave up 5 bases; unmatched junction bases: 4. The CDR3 has 15 residues. Germline CDR1 and CDR2: GTSNPN and SVGIG (reference sequence). CDR3 bases: TGTGCCTGGAGTGTGGGACAGGGGACGAACAATGAGCAGTTCTTC. Its protein product is CAWSVGQGTNNEQFF.

This chain uses TRBV7-9 with TRBJ2-7; TRBD2 might be the D (6 bases). Germline CDR1 is SEHNR and CDR2 is FQNEAQ (reference sequence). V lost 7 bases and J 7 bases, leaving 11 bases between the germline ends. The CDR3 is made up of 11 amino acids. CDR3 loop: CASTSGGEQYF. CDR3 sequence (DNA): TGTGCCAGCACCTCCGGGGGAGAGCAGTACTTC. The full variable domain, with the rest looked up from reference TRBV7-9 and TRBJ2-7, is DTGVSQNPRHKITKRGQNVTFRCDPISEHNRLYWYRQTLGQGPEFLTYFQNEAQLEKSRLLSDRFSAERPKGSFSTLEIQRTEQGDSAMYLCASTSGGEQYFGPGTRLTVT.

The chain joins TRBV6-5 to TRBJ1-2; maybe TRBD1 (6 bases). Trimming left V 8 bases short and J 1 base short, with 14 bases between. CDR1 is MNHEY and CDR2 is SVGAGI in the germline V gene. The CDR3 loop spans 14 amino acids. CDR3 sequence reads: CASAWTALNYGYTF. The CDR3 DNA follows: TGTGCCAGCGCTTGGACAGCCCTTAACTATGGCTACACCTTC.

The rearrangement uses TRBV7-8 and TRBJ1-2, with 8 bases matching TRBD1. The J segment lost 9 bases and the V segment lost 3 bases, leaving 9 bases of the junction unmatched. The germline V gene encodes CDR1 SGHVS and CDR2 FQNEAQ. There are 14 residues in the CDR3. CDR3 residues: CASSFMTGDPRYTF. The CDR3 bases are TGTGCCAGCAGCTTTATGACAGGGGATCCTCGCTACACCTTC.

On this clone: The same CDR3 is also encoded by other DNA sequences in this sample. This sequence joins TRBV18 and TRBJ1-2; 7 bases are a match to TRBD1. After removal of 2 bases from V and 1 base from J, the junction contained 1 base not matched to a gene. CDR1 KGHSH and CDR2 LQKENI come from the germline V gene. The CDR3 is 14 amino acids. This chain's CDR3 is CASSPGTDNYGYTF. In DNA form, the CDR3 reads TGTGCCAGCTCACCAGGGACAGATAACTATGGCTACACCTTC.

The chain has TRBV27 and TRBJ1-3; perhaps TRBD1 as D (5 bases). The V gene lost 6 bases and the J gene lost 8 bases, with 20 bases spanning the gap. CDR1 and CDR2 (germline): MNHEY, SMNVEV (reference sequence). The CDR3 totals 15 residues. CDR3 nucleotide sequence: TGTGCCAGCAGCAACTCACTTAGGGGAATAGACACCATATATTTT. Translating gives CASSNSLRGIDTIYF.

The chain recombines TRBV27 with TRBJ1-1; 8 bases agree with TRBD1. With V trimmed by 4 bases and J by 7 bases, 5 bases remained unmatched. Germline V gives CDR1 MNHEY, CDR2 SMNVEV (reference sequence). The CDR3 has 13 amino acids. The CDR3 sequence is CASSYSGTGEAFF. The CDR3 DNA follows: TGTGCCAGCAGTTACTCCGGGACAGGTGAAGCTTTCTTT.

The CDR3 DNA reads TGTGCCAGCAGCTCCAGGACAGGGACAAACACTGAAGCTTTCTTT. This translates into CASSSRTGTNTEAFF. The chain is built from TRBV7-8 and TRBJ1-1, with 8 nucleotides matching TRBD1. Germline CDR1 SGHVS, CDR2 FQNEAQ. The ends lost 4 bases at V and 2 bases at J; junction bases unmatched: 6. This CDR3 has 15 amino acids.

The genes are TRBV7-8 and TRBJ2-7, with D perhaps matching TRBD1 (6 bases). The CDR3 runs 14 residues. The germline gives CDR1 SGHVS, CDR2 FQNEAQ. V shed 1 base and J shed 3 bases, with 10 bases lying between them. CDR3 nucleotide sequence: TGTGCCAGCAGCTTAGTTCAGGGGTACTACGAGCAGTACTTC. Its translation: CASSLVQGYYEQYF.

The chain couples TRBV19 to TRBJ1-2, with a weak D call TRBD1 (5 bases). The CDR3 has 12 residues. Trimming removed 10 bases from V and 6 bases from J, with 15 bases in between. Per germline, CDR1 LNHDA and CDR2 SQIVND (reference sequence). Written as DNA, the CDR3 is TGTGCCACCTCCCCCAGGGAAGATGGCTACACCTTC. It encodes CATSPREDGYTF.

This chain links TRBV27 with TRBJ1-2; no clear D. Trimming shortened V by 4 bases and J by 2 bases, and 20 bases separated the two germline ends. Germline V gene sequence: CDR1 MNHEY, CDR2 SMNVEV (reference sequence). This CDR3 is 17 amino acids long. In DNA form, the CDR3 reads TGTGCCAGCAGTTCCTCCCAAGGTTGGGCCTTAAACTATGGCTACACCTTC. Encoded protein: CASSSSQGWALNYGYTF.

The chain joins TRBV10-3 to TRBJ2-7; 7 bases fit TRBD2. V shed 7 bases and J 6 bases; nucleotides not matched to a gene: 6. The CDR3 spans 12 residues. The germline V gene has CDR1 ENHRY and CDR2 SYGVKD. CDR3 sequence (DNA): TGTGCCATCAACGGCGGGAGCGGCGAGCAGTACTTC. Protein sequence: CAINGGSGEQYF.

The V gene is TRBV15, the J gene TRBJ2-3; TRBD1 agrees at 10 bases. This CDR3 spans 16 amino acids. J gave up 4 bases and V 2 bases, and 6 bases lay outside the gene matches. Germline V gene data show CDR1 as LNHNV and CDR2 as YYDKDF (reference sequence). CDR3 in amino acids: CATSRFRDRGSDTQYF. In DNA, the CDR3 is TGTGCCACCAGCAGATTCCGGGACAGGGGATCAGATACGCAGTATTTT.

CDR3 nucleotides: TGCACCAGCACCCGGGACTTTTCAGATACGCAGTATTTT. Its translation: CTSTRDFSDTQYF. The chain has TRBV1 and TRBJ2-3; TRBD2 is the table's D call and was not checked against the DNA. TRBV1 is termed a pseudogene. CDR3 length: 13 residues.

This chain joins TRBV5-4 and TRBJ2-7; 13 nucleotides match TRBD2. CDR1 SGHNT and CDR2 YYREEE come from the germline V gene (reference sequence). The CDR3 contains 17 residues. With 4 bases clipped from V and 7 bases from J, the junction kept 14 bases outside the gene matches. CDR3 residues: CASSPTGLAGLVEEQYF. The DNA of the CDR3 is TGTGCCAGCAGCCCCACGGGACTAGCGGGACTTGTAGAGGAGCAGTACTTC.

The CDR3 loop reads CASSLTGTFTDTQYF. The CDR3 DNA reads as TGTGCCAGCAGCTTGACCGGGACTTTCACAGATACGCAGTATTTT. The chain carries TRBV7-2 and TRBJ2-3; D might be TRBD2 (6 bases). Germline CDR1 reads SGHTA; CDR2 reads FQGNSA. The CDR3 length is 15 residues. Trimming cost V 3 bases and J 2 bases, with 12 bases left between them.

The genes are TRBV30 and TRBJ2-1; 9 bases line up with TRBD2. The CDR3 covers 16 residues. Trimming took 6 bases from V and 0 from J; bases not matched to a gene: 9. CDR1 and CDR2 from the germline V gene are GTSNPN and SVGIG (reference sequence). For the CDR3, the DNA is TGTGCCTGTCGTGCTAGCGGGACCTACTCCTACAATGAGCAGTTCTTC. It codes for CACRASGTYSYNEQFF.